This record concerns one T cell receptor beta chain sequence. In germline, CDR1 is MDHEN, CDR2 SYDVKM. Trimming removed 0 bases at V and 2 bases at J, with 17 bases between. The CDR3 is made up of 17 amino acids. The data were produced by immunoSEQ multiplex PCR, yet TCRdb's version contains in-frame clones alone and is incomplete. The sample carries 200,000 or so clones, under 90% recorded once. This sample stems from a study of blood T cell repertoires in COVID-19. Across the study: Donors in the United States, Italy and Spain gave samples during acute or convalescent COVID-19. Sample material is recorded as cDNA or gDNA derived from T cells, B-cell-depleted T cells, or PBMCs.

The genes are TRBV28 and TRBJ2-7; maybe TRBD1 (6 bases). The sequencing input was peripheral blood. The sequence was collected from a man aged 60 to 69 who had recovered from COVID-19. The CDR3 loop reads CASSLWGQGTRTYEQYF. The CDR3 region has the DNA TGTGCCAGCAGTTTATGGGGGCAAGGGACAAGGACCTACGAGCAGTACTTC.